The 9 T cell receptor beta chains given below trace back to one sample, sequenced in a study of CD8 T cells in ankylosing spondylitis. TCRdb re-analysed the 5' RACE reads in MiXCR, keeping a single row per CDR3 protein. The sample lists roughly 250,000 distinct CDR3 sequences, approximately 9% seen once, with under 7.5% in the top ten. What was sequenced was blood, either unsorted or a sorted T cell fraction (not recorded which). Receptors originate from a male donor with ankylosing spondylitis or in good health (not recorded which).

The genes are TRBV11-1 and TRBJ2-1; TRBD1 matches 9 bases. This CDR3 has 18 residues. Germline values: CDR1 SGHAT, CDR2 FQDESV (reference sequence). The V gene end was trimmed by 5 bases and the J gene end by 5 bases; junction bases not matched to a gene: 16. The chain's CDR3 is CASSPHLGQGDPHNEQFF. The CDR3 DNA reads TGTGCCAGCAGCCCACATTTGGGACAGGGAGACCCCCACAATGAGCAGTTCTTC.

This clonotype was detected many times. The chain links TRBV29-1 to TRBJ2-3; D is perhaps TRBD1 or TRBD2 (5 bases each). The CDR3 covers 12 residues. Looked up from germline, CDR1 is SQVTM and CDR2 is ANQGSEA. V was cut by 6 bases and J by 3 bases, with 10 bases left in between. The CDR3 here is CSVRDGTDTQYF. CDR3 sequence (DNA): TGCAGCGTCCGGGACGGGACAGATACGCAGTATTTT.

This sequence joins TRBV5-5 and TRBJ2-1, with TRBD2 matching 10 bases. J was trimmed by 8 bases and V by 0 bases; bases with no gene match: 5. Germline V lookup: CDR1 SGHKS, CDR2 YYEKEE (reference sequence). The CDR3 runs 15 residues. CDR3 nucleotide sequence: TGTGCCAGCAGCTTGGTGGCTAGCGGGAGCCATGAGCAGTTCTTC. Translation: CASSLVASGSHEQFF.

The rearrangement links TRBV20-1 to TRBJ1-1; D is perhaps TRBD1 (6 bases). The germline V gene has CDR1 DFQATT and CDR2 SNEGSKA (reference sequence). The CDR3 consists of 13 residues. Trimming stripped 0 bases from V and 7 bases from J, with 12 bases between. DNA for the CDR3: TGCAGTGCTAGAGATCCAGGGGCAGGTGAAGCTTTCTTT. Its protein product is CSARDPGAGEAFF.

This clonotype was recorded at least ten times. V is TRBV20-1 and J is TRBJ2-3, with D unresolved. Germline CDR1 and CDR2: DFQATT and SNEGSKA (reference sequence). This CDR3 is built from 13 residues. Deletions cut 3 bases from V and 3 bases from J, with 10 bases between. The CDR3 nucleotides are TGCAGTGCTAGGGCGGTACCGACAGATACGCAGTATTTT. This gives the protein CSARAVPTDTQYF.

Notes on this clonotype: Being one base from a much bigger clone, this may be a read error. The genes are TRBV5-1 and TRBJ2-5; no clear D gene. CDR1 is SGHRS, CDR2 YFSETQ, per germline. The CDR3 length is 14 residues. The CDR3 region has the DNA TGCGCCAGTGGAAGAGACGGAGAGAGAGAGGCCCAGTACTTC. Translation gives CASGRDGEREAQYF. The full variable domain, in which reference TRBV5-1 and TRBJ2-5 provide the parts outside the CDR3, is KAGVTQTPRYLIKTRGQQVTLSCSPISGHRSVSWYQQTPGQGLQFLFEYFSETQRNKGNFPGRFSGRQFSNSRSEMNVSTLELGDSALYLCASGRDGEREAQYFGPGTRLLVL.

This clonotype was seen repeatedly, ten times or more. The chain couples TRBV5-5 to TRBJ2-1; 9 bases align to TRBD2. With V trimmed by 4 bases and J by 5 bases, 7 bases remained unmatched. CDR1 and CDR2 from the germline V gene are SGHKS and YYEKEE (reference sequence). This CDR3 spans 15 amino acids. CDR3 protein: CASSRRLAENNEQFF. DNA for the CDR3: TGTGCCAGCAGCCGTAGACTAGCGGAGAACAATGAGCAGTTCTTC.

This clonotype showed up many times. The rearrangement joins TRBV20-1 to TRBJ2-3; 8 bases are shared with TRBD1. CDR1 DFQATT and CDR2 SNEGSKA come from the germline V gene (reference sequence). This CDR3 is built from 13 residues. V lost 3 bases, J lost 6 bases, and 5 bases stayed unmatched. This chain's CDR3 is CSARGRGLDTQYF. The DNA for the CDR3 is TGCAGTGCTAGGGGCAGGGGGCTTGATACGCAGTATTTT.

Many counts were recorded for this clonotype. The chain carries TRBV18 and TRBJ2-7; D might be TRBD2 (6 bases). CDR1 KGHSH and CDR2 LQKENI come from the germline V gene. V was cut by 5 bases and J by 6 bases, with 14 bases left in between. CDR3 length: 13 residues. CDR3 residues: CASSDGGGSEQYF. The CDR3, as DNA: TGTGCCAGCTCAGACGGTGGGGGGAGCGAGCAGTACTTC.